The 23 T cell receptor beta chains reported below all come from one sample, sequenced in a study of OX40 agonist ivuxolimab in advanced cancers. The method behind the library was the immunoSEQ multiplex PCR assay. Entries here come from immuneACCESS through TCRdb and include only in-frame sequences with V and J called. Some clones fail to appear in such tables; in the studies checked, an unresolved V gene covers under half of the shortfall, and the cause of the remainder is unknown. Present in this sample are around 92,000 clones, about 92% of which were seen just once. The ten biggest clones cover 0.26% of the sample. The sample was CD4+ or CD8+ T cells sorted from blood, taken in a trial of the OX40 agonist ivuxolimab. Receptor source: an adult with an advanced solid tumor such as melanoma, head and neck, liver or kidney cancer.

The sample holds one count of this clone. The chain carries TRBV19 and TRBJ1-2; possibly TRBD1 for D (5 bases). V was trimmed by 7 bases and J by 4 bases, leaving 28 bases between them. This CDR3 is built from 18 residues. Germline lookup yields CDR1 LNHDA and CDR2 SQIVND (reference sequence). The CDR3 coding sequence is TGTGCCAGTACCTCGAACCCCATGGGGACCTACGCTAGCTATGGCTACACCTTC. It specifies CASTSNPMGTYASYGYTF. Full variable domain (outside the CDR3, taken from reference TRBV19 and TRBJ1-2): DGGITQSPKYLFRKEGQNVTLSCEQNLNHDAMYWYRQDPGQGLRLIYYSQIVNDFQKGDIAEGYSVSREKKESFPLTVTSAQKNPTAFYLCASTSNPMGTYASYGYTFGSGTRLTVV.

The chain carries TRBV6-5 and TRBJ1-1, with D maybe TRBD1 (5 bases). There are 13 residues in the CDR3. Trimming took 8 bases from V and 2 from J, leaving 12 bases between them. Germline CDR1 is MNHEY and CDR2 is SVGAGI. CDR3 protein: CASFRTLNTEAFF. DNA of the CDR3: TGTGCCAGCTTCCGGACACTCAACACTGAAGCTTTCTTT.

The rearrangement uses TRBV5-1 and TRBJ1-1; 8 nucleotides agree with TRBD1. Germline trimming cut 3 bases from V and 4 bases from J; bases unmatched to any gene: 8. This CDR3 has 15 amino acids. Per the germline V gene, CDR1 is SGHRS and CDR2 is YFSETQ. The CDR3 here is CASSYTGQAPTEAFF. The DNA of the CDR3 is TGCGCCAGCAGCTACACGGGACAGGCCCCCACTGAAGCTTTCTTT.

V gene TRBV19 combines with J gene TRBJ1-1; 8 bases align to TRBD1. CDR3 length: 14 amino acids. Germline CDR1 and CDR2: LNHDA and SQIVND (reference sequence). The J segment lost 1 base and the V segment lost 9 bases, leaving 7 bases of the junction unmatched. Written as DNA, the CDR3 is TGTGCCAGCAAACGGGACAGGCGGAACACTGAAGCTTTCTTT. It specifies CASKRDRRNTEAFF.

The rearrangement uses TRBV6-1 and TRBJ1-5; TRBD1 is a possible D gene (5 bases). Per the germline V gene, CDR1 is MNHNS and CDR2 is SASEGT. The CDR3 consists of 14 residues. V shed 11 bases and J shed 3 bases, with 17 bases lying between them. The CDR3 is CAVRVAPSNQPQHF. DNA for the CDR3: TGTGCCGTCAGGGTGGCCCCTTCCAATCAGCCCCAGCATTTT.

This chain joins TRBV11-3 and TRBJ2-4; D gene uncertain. Trimming left V 1 base short and J 0 bases short, with 4 bases between. The CDR3 has 14 amino acids. Germline V gives CDR1 SGHNT, CDR2 YENEEA. The CDR3 DNA reads TGTGCCAGCAGCTTAGGCGGAGCCAAAAACATTCAGTACTTC. Translating it yields CASSLGGAKNIQYF.

The chain employs TRBV5-4 and TRBJ2-3; no clear D. The ends were cut back, 4 bases at V and 3 bases at J, with 9 bases in the middle. Germline values: CDR1 SGHNT, CDR2 YYREEE (reference sequence). The CDR3 has 13 amino acids. The DNA of the CDR3 is TGTGCCAGCAGCCGGGTGTCGACAGATACGCAGTATTTT. Protein: CASSRVSTDTQYF.

This chain uses TRBV29-1 with TRBJ1-2, with TRBD1 as a possible D gene (6 bases). This CDR3 comprises 14 residues. Germline V gene lookup returns CDR1 SQVTM and CDR2 ANQGSEA. V lost 4 bases and J lost 0, with 12 bases in between. The CDR3 is CSVVGGHANYGYTF. Written as DNA, the CDR3 is TGCAGCGTTGTGGGGGGGCACGCTAACTATGGCTACACCTTC.

This chain uses TRBV2 with TRBJ1-5; 8 bases are a match to TRBD1. CDR3 length equals 15 residues. V lost 6 bases, J lost 4 bases, and 8 bases stayed unmatched. CDR1 SNHLY and CDR2 FYNNEI come from the germline V gene. As DNA, the CDR3 is TGTGCCAGCAGGTTTGACAGGGGTGGAAATCAGCCCCAGCATTTT. Translating it yields CASRFDRGGNQPQHF.

The CDR3 DNA reads TGTGCCAGCAGAGACAGGGGGTATTGGCAGTACGTC. Amino acid sequence: CASRDRGYWQYV. This chain uses TRBV2 with TRBJ2-7, with TRBD1 matching 9 bases. CDR1 and CDR2 from the germline V gene are SNHLY and FYNNEI. The ends lost 6 bases at V and 9 bases at J; junction bases unmatched: 6. The CDR3 spans 12 residues.

V usage is TRBV4-3 and J usage is TRBJ2-5, with D unclear. CDR3 length: 14 residues. V was clipped by 0 bases and J by 4 bases, with 9 bases between them. The V gene's germline CDR1 is LGHNA and CDR2 YSLEER. DNA for the CDR3: TGCGCCAGCAGCCAAGATCGCAGAACAGAGACCCAGTACTTC. Its translation: CASSQDRRTETQYF.

The chain combines TRBV5-4 with TRBJ2-1; 10 nucleotides align to TRBD2. The CDR3 loop spans 16 amino acids. Germline CDR1 is SGHNT and CDR2 is YYREEE (reference sequence). The trim removed 3 bases at V and 7 bases at J, leaving 10 bases unmatched. The CDR3 bases are TGTGCCAGCAGCTACCCCCTAGCGGGGGCCTGGAATGAGCAGTTCTTC. Amino acid sequence: CASSYPLAGAWNEQFF. Based on the CDR3 plus reference TRBV5-4 and TRBJ2-1, the full variable domain is ETGVTQSPTHLIKTRGQQVTLRCSSQSGHNTVSWYQQALGQGPQFIFQYYREEENGRGNFPPRFSGLQFPNYSSELNVNALELDDSALYLCASSYPLAGAWNEQFFGPGTRLTVL.

V gene TRBV6-5 combines with J gene TRBJ1-5; no clear D. CDR3 size: 13 residues. Deletions cut 6 bases from V and 4 bases from J, with 10 bases between. The germline gives CDR1 MNHEY, CDR2 SVGAGI. CDR3 protein: CASRTDRNQPQHF. CDR3 bases: TGTGCCAGCAGGACCGACCGAAATCAGCCCCAGCATTTT.

This chain uses TRBV2 with TRBJ2-6; the match to TRBD2 covers 12 bases. In germline, CDR1 is SNHLY, CDR2 FYNNEI. Trimming at V came to 0 bases and at J to 2 bases, leaving 11 bases not matched to a gene. The CDR3 contains 21 residues. CDR3 residues: CASSEALRWTSGTPGANVLTF. For the CDR3, the DNA is TGTGCCAGCAGTGAAGCGCTTCGATGGACTAGCGGGACCCCTGGGGCCAACGTCCTGACTTTC.

In regard to this clone: This CDR3 is also generated by other DNA sequences in the sample. J is TRBJ1-2 and V is TRBV4-3; D is undetermined. CDR3 length: 13 residues. Between the trimmed V and J ends, which lost 4 bases and 5 bases, there was a span of 11 bases. CDR1 is LGHNA, CDR2 YSLEER, per germline. CDR3 in DNA: TGCGCCAGCAGCCCCCAGGCGTATTATGGCTACACCTTC. This encodes CASSPQAYYGYTF.

The rearrangement joins TRBV15 to TRBJ1-6; 12 positions match TRBD1. This CDR3 region has 16 residues. V dropped 6 bases and J dropped 10; count of bases not matched to a gene: 10. In germline, CDR1 is LNHNV, CDR2 YYDKDF (reference sequence). This CDR3 reads CATSKGQGAERSPLHF. For the CDR3, the DNA is TGTGCCACCAGTAAGGGACAGGGGGCAGAGAGGTCACCCCTCCACTTT.

The chain has TRBV9 and TRBJ1-3; D is undetermined. The length of the CDR3 is 12 residues. The germline V gene has CDR1 SGDLS and CDR2 YYNGEE. V was clipped by 0 bases and J by 4 bases, with 2 bases between them. In DNA, the CDR3 is TGTGCCAGCAGCGTAGGGGGAAACACCATATATTTT. This encodes CASSVGGNTIYF.

The chain is built from TRBV5-5 and TRBJ2-1; no clear D. CDR3 length: 16 residues. Germline CDR1 and CDR2: SGHKS and YYEKEE (reference sequence). The V gene lost 2 bases and the J gene lost 1 base, with 13 bases spanning the gap. The CDR3 is CASSFWYITSYNEQFF. The CDR3 DNA follows: TGTGCCAGCAGCTTTTGGTACATCACTTCCTACAATGAGCAGTTCTTC.

The chain couples TRBV11-3 to TRBJ2-1; D call uncertain. The CDR3 runs to 15 residues. The germline V gene has CDR1 SGHNT and CDR2 YENEEA. V was clipped by 3 bases and J by 5 bases, with 14 bases between them. The CDR3 loop reads CASSFEMVGNNEQFF. DNA of the CDR3: TGTGCCAGCAGCTTTGAGATGGTAGGGAACAATGAGCAGTTCTTC.

This clone has a single count. The V and J genes are TRBV6-5 and TRBJ1-1; D gene unclear. CDR3 size: 12 residues. Germline V gives CDR1 MNHEY, CDR2 SVGAGI. V was cut by 7 bases and J by 2 bases, with 8 bases left in between. CDR3 loop: CASKEGNTEAFF. Here the CDR3 DNA reads TGTGCCAGCAAGGAAGGAAACACTGAAGCTTTCTTT.

The genes are TRBV5-6 and TRBJ2-6; D not certain. The V gene lost 3 bases and the J gene lost 0 bases, with 4 bases spanning the gap. Looked up from germline, CDR1 is SGHDT and CDR2 is YYEEEE. CDR3 length: 14 residues. CDR3 sequence (DNA): TGTGCCAGCAGCTCCGTCTCTGGGGCCAACGTCCTGACTTTC. Residues: CASSSVSGANVLTF.

The chain uses TRBV28 and TRBJ2-3, with D perhaps TRBD1 (6 bases). Germline V CDR1 and CDR2: MDHEN, SYDVKM. The CDR3 is 15 amino acids. V was cut by 8 bases and J by 2 bases, with 17 bases left in between. The CDR3 loop reads CASPRSQGYTDTQYF. The CDR3 region has the DNA TGTGCCAGCCCCAGATCACAGGGCTACACAGATACGCAGTATTTT.

The genes are TRBV11-2 and TRBJ2-1; TRBD1 is a possible D gene (6 bases). CDR3 length: 12 amino acids. With 10 bases removed from V and 9 bases from J, the gap between germline ends came to 16 bases. The germline V gene has CDR1 SGHAT and CDR2 FQNNGV. The CDR3 DNA sequence: TGTGCCACCAGTCCCCCAGGGGCTGAGCAGTTCTTC. It encodes CATSPPGAEQFF.